The clone carrying this T cell receptor (beta chain) was counted a few times. This sample was included in a study of response to subunit inactivated influenza vaccine. TCRdb re-called the RT-PCR reads through MiXCR, storing one row per CDR3 protein. The data contain 650,000 or so distinct CDR3 sequences, 13% to 15% of them singletons. From germline, CDR1 is SNHLY and CDR2 FYNNEI. Trimming stripped 6 bases from V and 3 bases from J, with 17 bases between. The CDR3 runs 15 residues. The sample here was PBMCs from blood, taken around 14 days before vaccination. The chain employs TRBV2 and TRBJ2-5; D may be TRBD1 (6 bases). The receptor comes from a man aged 50-60 years who received an inactivated influenza vaccine. Here the CDR3 reads CASRENREKKETQYF. CDR3 sequence (DNA): TGTGCCAGCAGAGAAAACAGGGAAAAGAAAGAGACCCAGTACTTC.